The source of this T cell receptor beta chain is a study of blood T cell repertoires in COVID-19 (dated by TCRdb to the early 2020s). Broadly, across the study: Samples from collaborators originated in the United States, Italy and Spain and spanned both the acute and convalescent phases of COVID-19. The material from the prospective study consisted of cDNA or gDNA derived from T cells, B-cell-depleted T cells, or PBMCs. The dataset comprised deeply sampled blood TCRbeta repertoires from subjects exposed to, actively infected with, or recovered from COVID-19. The repertoires were made available in a free public database intended to serve as a resource for research on the immune response to SARS-CoV-2. Samples were obtained from the ongoing ImmuneRACE study (first 160 participants) and from some 1,200 subjects provided by 6 global collaborators. The sample metadata nearly always contained a de-identified subject ID, COVID-19 status, age in years and sex. HLA class I and class II types, where available, came from metadata supplied by the sample provider rather than from assay-based typing. Broad study findings and their caveats: The quantity of clinical and demographic metadata differed by source and by participant and was supplied without curation.

TCRbeta CDR3 regions were amplified from genomic DNA using the immunoSEQ Assay, a bias-controlled multiplex PCR. In the original analysis: The number of nucleated cells in each sample was estimated by amplification of reference gene primers within the assay. Sequence reads were collapsed and filtered to measure the absolute abundance of every unique TCRbeta CDR3 rearrangement. For each sample, productive Simpson clonality was calculated as the square root of Simpson's diversity index across productive rearrangements. Not all clones reach the TCRdb copy of this immuneACCESS table, which keeps in-frame sequences only. Checked studies attribute under half of the gap to unresolved V genes and leave the rest unexplained. V and J calls and clone size are copied from that table; D and trimming were computed from the DNA. The sample includes over 70,000 clones, with about 80% observed a single time. The top ten clonotypes cover almost 50% of the sample.

Whole blood was collected in K2EDTA tubes by collaborating institutions according to the institutions' own protocols. For TCRbeta analysis, collaborators shipped samples as frozen whole blood, isolated PBMCs, or DNA extracted from either of those sample types. Taken from cysteine to phenylalanine, the CDR3 has 18 residues. CDR3 DNA only is kept here, 54 bases in frame from base 1. V and J are truncated by 3 bases and 1 base respectively, leaving an intervening sequence of 21 bases. As encoded in the germline V gene, CDR1 is LGHNA while CDR2 is YNFKEQ. As concerns this clone: Its antigen remains undetermined. No much larger clonotype is one base removed from it; base qualities were not supplied.

Sequencing input: peripheral blood. The receptor chain draws on TRBV4-2 and TRBJ1-1; possibly the D gene is TRBD1, per 6 matching bases. The receptor was derived from a human donor in a cohort sampled during active COVID-19. The DNA sequence reads TGTGCCAGCAGCCACCCCAGGGGAGCCCTCTCGGAGAACACTGAAGCTTTCTTT. Its protein is CASSHPRGALSENTEAFF.